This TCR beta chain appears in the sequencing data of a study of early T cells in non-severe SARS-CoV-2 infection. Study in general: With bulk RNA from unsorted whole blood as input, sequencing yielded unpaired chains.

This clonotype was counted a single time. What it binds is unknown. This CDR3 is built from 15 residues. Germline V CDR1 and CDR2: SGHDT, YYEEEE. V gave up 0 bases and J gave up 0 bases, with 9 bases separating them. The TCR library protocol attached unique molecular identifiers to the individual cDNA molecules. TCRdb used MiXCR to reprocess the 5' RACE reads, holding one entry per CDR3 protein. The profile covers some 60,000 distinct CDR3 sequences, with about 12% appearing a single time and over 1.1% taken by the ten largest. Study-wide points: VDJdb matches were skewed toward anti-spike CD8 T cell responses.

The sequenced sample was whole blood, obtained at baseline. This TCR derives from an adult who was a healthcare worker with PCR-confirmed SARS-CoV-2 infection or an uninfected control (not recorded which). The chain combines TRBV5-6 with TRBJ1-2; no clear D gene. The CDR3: CASSLAGSSNYGYTF. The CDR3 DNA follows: TGTGCCAGCAGCTTGGCGGGGTCCTCTAACTATGGCTACACCTTC.